This T cell receptor beta chain is drawn from a study of cytomegalovirus exposure and HLA in healthy donors. Study-wide results and limits: No immune exposure information besides CMV serostatus was available.

PCR involved 60 Vbeta and 13 Jbeta primers. TCRdb keeps only in-frame clones here, not all; method: immunoSEQ multiplex PCR. The repertoire holds some 170,000 clones, with 75% as singletons. The germline gives CDR1 MNHEY, CDR2 SVGAGI. This CDR3 has 14 residues. V lost 2 bases, J lost 6 bases, and 11 bases lay in between. As for this clone: Its specificity is not known.

Source material: PBMCs. The receptor was derived from a woman in her forties or fifties in good health and CMV-seropositive. The chain links TRBV6-5 to TRBJ2-1, with D possibly matching TRBD1 (5 bases). Here the CDR3 reads CASSYTSQGNEQFF. In DNA form, the CDR3 reads TGTGCCAGCAGTTACACTTCGCAGGGCAATGAGCAGTTCTTC.